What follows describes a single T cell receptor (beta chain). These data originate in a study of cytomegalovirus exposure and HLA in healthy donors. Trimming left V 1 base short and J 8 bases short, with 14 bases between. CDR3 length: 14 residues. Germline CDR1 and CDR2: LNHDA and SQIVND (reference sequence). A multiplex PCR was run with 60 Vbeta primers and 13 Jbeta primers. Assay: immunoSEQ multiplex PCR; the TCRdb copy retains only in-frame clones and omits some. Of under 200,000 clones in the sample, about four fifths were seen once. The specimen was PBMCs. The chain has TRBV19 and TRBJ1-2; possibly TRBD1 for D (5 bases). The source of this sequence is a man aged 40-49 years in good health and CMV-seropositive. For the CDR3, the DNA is TGTGCCAGTAGTATAGGGTCCAGGGCCCGAGGCTACACCTTC. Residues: CASSIGSRARGYTF.